This T cell receptor beta chain was sequenced during a study of shared clonotypes between healthy human individuals. Worth noting for this clone: Its specificity is not known.

CD45RO-negative cells were positively selected for CCR7, leaving out terminally differentiated effector memory CD45RA+ cells. There are 14 residues in the CDR3. The V end was cut by 3 bases, the J end by 0 bases, with 7 bases between. Germline V gene data show CDR1 as LGHNA and CDR2 as YSLEER. Study outcomes and limitations: Researchers found naive subsets generally carried larger estimated richness than memory subsets.

Once extracted for a subset, genomic DNA was divided evenly among several immunoSEQ plates. Repertoires were generated with immunoSEQ multiplex PCR, while TCRdb's copy carries only in-frame clones and drops some. The data hold some 2.1 million clones, with approximately 94% observed a single time. The chain has TRBV4-3 and TRBJ2-3, with D tentatively TRBD1 (6 bases). Sequencing was carried out using naive CD8+ T cells sorted from blood. This TCR came from a man between 18 and 29 years old in good health. CDR3 region: CASSHQGSTDTQYF. The CDR3 DNA reads TGCGCCAGCAGCCACCAGGGGAGCACAGATACGCAGTATTTT.